These 21 T cell receptor beta chains originate from one sample sequenced in a study of blood T cell repertoires in COVID-19. TCRdb's table, derived via immunoSEQ multiplex PCR, lists solely in-frame clones and lacks some. The sample yields roughly 260,000 clones, about 89% seen once. The specimen was peripheral blood. These receptor sequences come from a woman aged 50 to 65 with acute or convalescent COVID-19.

The V call is TRBV11-3, the J call TRBJ2-1; TRBD2 is a possible D gene (6 bases). This CDR3 is 15 amino acids long. Per germline, CDR1 SGHNT and CDR2 YENEEA. V lost 0 bases and J lost 1, with 7 bases in between. The CDR3 spells CASSLDSGSYNEQFF. DNA of the CDR3: TGTGCCAGCAGCTTAGATAGCGGTTCCTACAATGAGCAGTTCTTC.

The rearrangement joins TRBV28 to TRBJ2-7; perhaps TRBD1 as D (5 bases). Trimming removed 6 bases from V and 6 bases from J, with 21 bases in between. This CDR3 comprises 15 residues. The germline V gene encodes CDR1 MDHEN and CDR2 SYDVKM. The CDR3 nucleotides read TGTGCCAGCAGACCCCGGACGCGAGTGCAGGGCGAGCAGTACTTC. This encodes CASRPRTRVQGEQYF.

V is TRBV27 and J is TRBJ1-4; no firm D call. Germline V gives CDR1 MNHEY, CDR2 SMNVEV (reference sequence). The CDR3 consists of 14 residues. Trimming stripped 6 bases from V and 7 bases from J, with 15 bases between. The CDR3 protein is CASRVTPRGEKLFF. The CDR3 DNA reads TGTGCCAGCAGGGTAACCCCTCGGGGTGAAAAACTGTTTTTT.

The chain carries TRBV2 and TRBJ1-2; D call uncertain. The CDR3 extends over 12 amino acids. V dropped 3 bases and J dropped 4 bases, with 6 bases sitting between them. The V gene's germline CDR1 is SNHLY and CDR2 FYNNEI. For the CDR3, the DNA is TGTGCCAGCAGTGAGAACTTCTATGGCTACACCTTC. This sequence encodes CASSENFYGYTF.

Only a few counts were recorded for this clone. V is TRBV5-6 and J is TRBJ2-2; possibly TRBD2 for D (7 bases). Trimming removed 2 bases at V and 4 bases at J, with 12 bases between. This CDR3 is built from 15 residues. Germline-derived CDR1 and CDR2 are SGHDT and YYEEEE. The CDR3 DNA sequence: TGTGCCAGCAGCTTTGGGGGGGCAAGCACCGGGGAGCTGTTTTTT. Translation: CASSFGGASTGELFF. Full variable domain (rest looked up from reference TRBV5-6 and TRBJ2-2): DAGVTQSPTHLIKTRGQQVTLRCSPKSGHDTVSWYQQALGQGPQFIFQYYEEEERQRGNFPDRFSGHQFPNYSSELNVNALLLGDSALYLCASSFGGASTGELFFGEGSRLTVL.

About this clone: In the same sample, other DNA sequences code for this CDR3. This chain links TRBV6-1 with TRBJ2-7, with 11 bases matching TRBD2. Germline lookup yields CDR1 MNHNS and CDR2 SASEGT. Trimming took 4 bases from V and 0 from J; bases not matched to a gene: 5. This CDR3 contains 16 residues. The CDR3 spells CASSGVAGGPSYEQYF. CDR3 nucleotides: TGTGCCAGCAGTGGAGTAGCGGGAGGGCCCTCCTACGAGCAGTACTTC.

The chain has TRBV2 and TRBJ2-7; D call uncertain. Per the germline V gene, CDR1 is SNHLY and CDR2 is FYNNEI. With 3 bases removed from V and 1 base from J, the gap between germline ends came to 7 bases. This CDR3 is built from 13 residues. The CDR3 is CASSDFVSYEQYF. The CDR3 DNA is TGTGCCAGCAGTGACTTTGTGTCCTACGAGCAGTACTTC.

The rearrangement links TRBV21-1 to TRBJ2-7; TRBD1 is the table's D call and was not checked against the DNA. TRBV21-1 is annotated as a pseudogene. The CDR3 loop spans 13 amino acids. CDR3 amino acids: CASSQDRGYEQYF. DNA of the CDR3: TGTGCCAGCAGCCAGGACAGGGGCTACGAGCAGTACTTC.

This chain connects TRBV7-9 to TRBJ1-1, with D perhaps TRBD1 (5 bases). Looked up from germline, CDR1 is SEHNR and CDR2 is FQNEAQ (reference sequence). Trimming shortened V by 4 bases and J by 1 base, and 10 bases separated the two germline ends. This CDR3 region has 14 residues. The CDR3 loop is CASSYTQENTEAFF. The CDR3 DNA reads as TGTGCCAGCAGCTATACACAGGAGAACACTGAAGCTTTCTTT. Drawing the rest from reference TRBV7-9 and TRBJ1-1, the complete variable domain is DTGVSQNPRHKITKRGQNVTFRCDPISEHNRLYWYRQTLGQGPEFLTYFQNEAQLEKSRLLSDRFSAERPKGSFSTLEIQRTEQGDSAMYLCASSYTQENTEAFFGQGTRLTVV.

V usage is TRBV27 and J usage is TRBJ1-6; D is uncertain. Trimming pared 2 bases from V and 9 bases from J, leaving 11 bases between. This CDR3 comprises 14 residues. The germline V gene encodes CDR1 MNHEY and CDR2 SMNVEV (reference sequence). Here the CDR3 reads CASSLQVLSSPLHF. In nucleotides, the CDR3 is TGTGCCAGCAGTTTACAGGTTTTAAGTTCACCCCTCCACTTT.

This clone was observed once. The chain uses TRBV21-1 and TRBJ2-1; the table's D call of TRBD1 was not tested on the DNA. TRBV21-1 is a recognized pseudogene. This CDR3 spans 16 amino acids. CDR3 residues: CASSNLQGRSYNEQFF. The CDR3 nucleotides are TGTGCCAGCAGCAATTTACAGGGGAGGTCCTACAATGAGCAGTTCTTC.

The gene calls are TRBV18 and TRBJ2-7; possibly TRBD1 for D (7 bases). The V end was cut by 2 bases, the J end by 5 bases, with 13 bases between. The CDR3 has 14 amino acids. The V gene's germline CDR1 is KGHSH and CDR2 LQKENI. CDR3 protein: CASSPVTGTHEQYF. The CDR3 DNA reads TGTGCCAGCTCACCAGTGACAGGGACTCACGAGCAGTACTTC.

The genes are TRBV5-1 and TRBJ1-3, with D tentatively TRBD1 (6 bases). There are 16 residues in the CDR3. V shed 0 bases and J shed 2 bases, with 12 bases lying between them. CDR1 is SGHRS and CDR2 is YFSETQ in the germline V gene. Here the CDR3 reads CASSLAHYRAGNTIYF. The CDR3 DNA sequence: TGCGCCAGCAGCTTGGCCCACTACAGGGCTGGAAACACCATATATTTT.

This chain joins TRBV11-2 and TRBJ1-2; no clear D gene. The CDR3 sequence is 12 residues long. V gave up 5 bases and J gave up 8 bases, with 12 bases separating them. CDR1 is SGHAT, CDR2 FQNNGV, per germline. The chain's CDR3 is CASSMEARGYTF. As DNA, the CDR3 is TGTGCCAGCAGCATGGAGGCACGGGGCTACACCTTC.

Here the CDR3 DNA reads TGTGCCTGCCTAAGGACAGGGGGCTGGACCGGGGAGCTGTTTTTT. Its protein is CACLRTGGWTGELFF. The chain carries TRBV19 and TRBJ2-2; 11 bases line up with TRBD1. J lost 5 bases, V lost 11 bases, and 10 bases had no gene match. Germline CDR1 reads LNHDA; CDR2 reads SQIVND (reference sequence). The CDR3 consists of 15 residues.

This clone was counted only a few times. The chain couples TRBV28 to TRBJ1-2, with 7 nucleotides matching TRBD1. CDR3 length: 17 residues. With 7 bases clipped from V and 0 bases from J, the junction kept 14 bases outside the gene matches. The V gene's germline CDR1 is MDHEN and CDR2 SYDVKM. The CDR3 region has the DNA TGTGCCAGCAAACGGCAGACAGGGACGTCTCCTAACTATGGCTACACCTTC. Its protein is CASKRQTGTSPNYGYTF.

V and J are TRBV7-2 and TRBJ2-3; 8 bases map to TRBD2. Unmatched junction bases numbered 8, after V lost 5 bases and J lost 4 bases. The CDR3 has 15 residues. Per the germline V gene, CDR1 is SGHTA and CDR2 is FQGNSA. CDR3: CASSNSGKRADTQYF. The CDR3 DNA follows: TGTGCCAGCAGCAATAGCGGGAAGCGGGCAGATACGCAGTATTTT.

The chain is built from TRBV4-2 and TRBJ2-7; the D gene is possibly TRBD2 (6 bases). CDR1 LGHNA and CDR2 YNFKEQ come from the germline V gene. This CDR3 has 18 amino acids. Trimming took off 0 bases at V and 1 base at J, with 19 bases between the two ends. DNA of the CDR3: TGTGCCAGCAGCCAAGATTCTCGCCGGGACGGGAGATCCTACGAGCAGTACTTC. Its protein is CASSQDSRRDGRSYEQYF.

This sequence joins TRBV18 and TRBJ2-1; 12 bases fit TRBD2. V dropped 5 bases and J dropped 7; count of bases not matched to a gene: 6. The CDR3 contains 15 residues. Germline V gene sequence: CDR1 KGHSH, CDR2 LQKENI. DNA for the CDR3: TGTGCCAGCTCAGAGACTAGCGGGAGCACGAATGAGCAGTTCTTC. As protein: CASSETSGSTNEQFF.

This rearrangement joins TRBV19 to TRBJ1-5, with 10 positions matching TRBD1. With 4 bases clipped from V and 5 bases from J, the junction kept 5 bases outside the gene matches. The CDR3 is made up of 15 amino acids. CDR1 and CDR2 from the germline V gene are LNHDA and SQIVND (reference sequence). CDR3 bases: TGTGCCAGTAGTACGGACAGGGGGAACCATCAGCCCCAGCATTTT. Its translation is CASSTDRGNHQPQHF.

The CDR3 DNA reads as TGTGCCAGCTCTACCGGGACTAGCCTGTTCTTC. Amino acid sequence: CASSTGTSLFF. The chain recombines TRBV18 with TRBJ2-1; TRBD2 matches at 9 bases. V trimming: 6 bases; J trimming: 15 bases; junction bases outside the gene matches: 6. The CDR3 spans 11 residues. CDR1 and CDR2 from the germline V gene are KGHSH and LQKENI. Full variable domain (outside the CDR3, taken from reference TRBV18 and TRBJ2-1): NAGVMQNPRHLVRRRGQEARLRCSPMKGHSHVYWYRQLPEEGLKFMVYLQKENIIDESGMPKERFSAEFPKEGPSILRIQQVVRGDSAAYFCASSTGTSLFFGPGTRLTVL.